Listed here are 4 T cell receptor beta chains from one sample, sequenced in a study of shared clonotypes between healthy human individuals. The table came from immunoSEQ multiplex PCR; TCRdb's copy has only in-frame clones and leaves some out. The table shows about 690,000 clones, with about 90% occurring only once. Specimen: memory CD8+ T cells from PBMCs. The subset denotes: CD45RO+ cells pooled with CCR7-negative TemRA cells. Every receptor here comes from a young man in good health. Some clones in this sample may be carry-over from other donors' samples.

The V and J genes are TRBV29-1 and TRBJ1-3, with D perhaps matching TRBD1 (5 bases). V lost 1 base and J 1 base, leaving 8 bases between the germline ends. Germline CDR1 SQVTM, CDR2 ANQGSEA. The CDR3 consists of 14 residues. The CDR3 sequence: CSVEGSGSGNTIYF. CDR3 DNA: TGCAGCGTTGAAGGGTCAGGGTCTGGAAACACCATATATTTT.

Turning to this clone: The sample contains more than one DNA sequence encoding this CDR3. The chain carries TRBV28 and TRBJ2-7, with 8 bases fitting TRBD2. V lost 5 bases and J lost 2; bases outside the gene matches: 5. Germline-derived CDR1 and CDR2 are MDHEN and SYDVKM. This CDR3 is 14 amino acids long. DNA for the CDR3: TGTGCCAGCAGTCTCCGGGGGGGGACCTACGAGCAGTACTTC. Amino acid sequence: CASSLRGGTYEQYF.

The V gene is TRBV15, the J gene TRBJ2-1, with a possible D match to TRBD2 (6 bases). Deletions cut 3 bases from V and 6 bases from J, with 15 bases between. The CDR3 consists of 15 residues. Germline loops: CDR1 LNHNV, CDR2 YYDKDF (reference sequence). CDR3 bases: TGTGCCACCAGCAGTAGGCTAGCGTTGTCCAATGAGCAGTTCTTC. The encoded protein is CATSSRLALSNEQFF.

The gene calls are TRBV11-2 and TRBJ2-7, with 8 bases identical to TRBD2. Germline assignment: CDR1 SGHAT and CDR2 FQNNGV. The CDR3 length is 14 residues. With 5 bases clipped from V and 4 bases from J, the junction kept 7 bases outside the gene matches. In DNA form, the CDR3 reads TGTGCCAGCAGCAATAGCGGGGCACCTTACGAGCAGTACTTC. This sequence encodes CASSNSGAPYEQYF.